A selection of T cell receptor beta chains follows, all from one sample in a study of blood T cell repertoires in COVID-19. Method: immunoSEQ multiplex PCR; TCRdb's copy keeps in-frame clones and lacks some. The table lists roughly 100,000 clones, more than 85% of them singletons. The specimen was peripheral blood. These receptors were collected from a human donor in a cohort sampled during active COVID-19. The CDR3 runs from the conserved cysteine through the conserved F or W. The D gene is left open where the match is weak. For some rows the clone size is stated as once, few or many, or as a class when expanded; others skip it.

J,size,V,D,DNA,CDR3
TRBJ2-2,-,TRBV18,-,TGTGCCAGCTCATTGACAGGACCGAACACCGGGGAGCTGTTTTTT,CASSLTGPNTGELFF
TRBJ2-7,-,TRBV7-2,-,TGTGCCAGCAGACGTTCAGTATTCTACGAGCAGTACTTC,CASRRSVFYEQYF
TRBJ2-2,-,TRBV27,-,TGTGCCAGCAGTTTGGGGTTTGGTCGGTTTTCGGGGAGCACCGGGGAGCTGTTTTTT,CASSLGFGRFSGSTGELFF
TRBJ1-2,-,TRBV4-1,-,TGCGCCAGCAGCCAAGACAAAAACTATGGCTACACCTTC,CASSQDKNYGYTF
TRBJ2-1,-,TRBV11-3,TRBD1,TGTGCCAGCAGCTTAGGGGTCCAAGCCGGGACAGCGACAGGTGAGCAGTTCTTC,CASSLGVQAGTATGEQFF
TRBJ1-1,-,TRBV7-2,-,TGTGCCAGCAGCCCGAGACGGGGGTGGGGCACTGAAGCTTTCTTT,CASSPRRGWGTEAFF
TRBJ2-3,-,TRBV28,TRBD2,TGTGCCAGCCGGTTTAGCGTCGCGGGAGGTAGGGATACGCAGTATTTT,CASRFSVAGGRDTQYF
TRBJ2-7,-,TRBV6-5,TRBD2,TGTGCCAGCCGACTAGCGGGAGTCTACGAGCAGTACTTC,CASRLAGVYEQYF
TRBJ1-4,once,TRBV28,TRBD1,TGTGCCAGCAGTTCCCCCGGGACAGGGTGGAAAAAACTGTTTTTT,CASSSPGTGWKKLFF
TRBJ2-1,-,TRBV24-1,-,TGTGCCACCAGTGATTTGGGCGCCCCAGGCTACAATGAGCAGTTCTTC,CATSDLGAPGYNEQFF
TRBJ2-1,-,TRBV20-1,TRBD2,TGCAGTGCTAGTATTCTTCTAGCGGGGGCCTACAATGAGCAGTTCTTC,CSASILLAGAYNEQFF
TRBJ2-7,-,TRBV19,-,TGTGCCACTCGTCCAGAGGCCACCTACGAGCAGTACTTC,CATRPEATYEQYF
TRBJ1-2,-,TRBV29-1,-,TGCAGCGTTGAAGTTCCAGATGGCTACACCTTC,CSVEVPDGYTF
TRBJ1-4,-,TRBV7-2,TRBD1,TGTGCCAGCAGCTTGAGACAGGGGGGGGAAAAACTGTTTTTT,CASSLRQGGEKLFF
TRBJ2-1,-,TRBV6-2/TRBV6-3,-,TGTGCCAGCAGTACCAGGGTTTTGAGCTACAATGAGCAGTTCTTC,CASSTRVLSYNEQFF
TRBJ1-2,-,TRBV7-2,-,TGTGCCAGCAGACTACAGGGTAACTATGGCTACACCTTC,CASRLQGNYGYTF
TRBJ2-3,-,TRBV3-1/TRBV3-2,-,TGTGCCAGCAGCCAAGATCGGCGGGTTCCGCAGTATTTT,CASSQDRRVPQYF
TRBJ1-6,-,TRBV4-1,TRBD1,TGCGCCAGCAGCCAAGACGTGGACAGGGACTATAATTCACCCCTCCACTTT,CASSQDVDRDYNSPLHF
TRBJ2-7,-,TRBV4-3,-,TGCGCCAGCAGCCAAGATTTAAGGGGTACCTACGAGCAGTACTTC,CASSQDLRGTYEQYF
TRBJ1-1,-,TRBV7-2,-,TGTGCCAGCAGATCAGGGAGGGGGAACACTGAAGCTTTCTTT,CASRSGRGNTEAFF
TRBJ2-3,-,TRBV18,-,TGTGCCAGCTCACCCGGCCTAGGTGTTTCAGATACGCAGTATTTT,CASSPGLGVSDTQYF
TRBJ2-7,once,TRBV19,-,TGTGCCAGTAGTATAGATCTTATCAGTTCGTCCGAGCAGTACTTC,CASSIDLISSSEQYF
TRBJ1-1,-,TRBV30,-,TGTGCCTGGAATAGATGGGCAGGGTTGAACACTGAAGCTTTCTTT,CAWNRWAGLNTEAFF
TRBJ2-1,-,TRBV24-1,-,TGTGCCACCAGTGATGGGGCAGGGTACAATGAGCAGTTCTTC,CATSDGAGYNEQFF
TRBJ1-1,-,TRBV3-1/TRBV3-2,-,TGTGCCAGCAGCCAAACTACAGGGTTGAACACTGAAGCTTTCTTT,CASSQTTGLNTEAFF
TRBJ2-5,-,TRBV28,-,TGTGCCAGCAGTTTCTCCCGGGACTGGGAGCCCGGGTCCCAAGAGACCCAGTACTTC,CASSFSRDWEPGSQETQYF
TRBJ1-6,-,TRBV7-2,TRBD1,TGTGCCAGCAGCCCGGGGACAGGGGGGTCCTATAATTCACCCCTCCACTTT,CASSPGTGGSYNSPLHF
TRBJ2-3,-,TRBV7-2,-,TGTGCCAGCAGCTTACCACTAGGGCCTAGCACAGATACGCAGTATTTT,CASSLPLGPSTDTQYF
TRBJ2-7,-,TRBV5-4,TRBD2,TGTGCCAGCAGTGTTCTCGGGACTAGTTACGAGCAGTACTTC,CASSVLGTSYEQYF
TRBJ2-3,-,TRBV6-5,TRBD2,TGTGCCAGCAGTCACCTGGGGGGGGGCACAGATACGCAGTATTTT,CASSHLGGGTDTQYF
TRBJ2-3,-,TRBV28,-,TGTGCCAGCAGTTGGGACACGGATTCATCCTTGGGTAGTACAGATACGCAGTATTTT,CASSWDTDSSLGSTDTQYF
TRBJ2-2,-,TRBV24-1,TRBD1,TGTGCCACCAGTGACCCGACCGCCGGGACAGGGGACACCGGGGAGCTGTTTTTT,CATSDPTAGTGDTGELFF
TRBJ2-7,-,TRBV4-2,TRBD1,TGTGCCAGCAGCTTAACAGGGGTCCCCTACGAGCAGTACTTC,CASSLTGVPYEQYF
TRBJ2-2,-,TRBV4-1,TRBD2,TGCGCCAGCAGCCAAGTTTTTGCAGGACTAGCGGGGAACACCGGGGAGCTGTTTTTT,CASSQVFAGLAGNTGELFF
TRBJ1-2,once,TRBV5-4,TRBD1,TGTGCCAGCAGCTTGCATCCGACAGGGTTTTGGGACTATGGCTACACCTTC,CASSLHPTGFWDYGYTF
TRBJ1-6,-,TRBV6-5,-,TGTGCCACCCTCGGGAGTCATTCAGGGCTATCCCTCCACTTT,CATLGSHSGLSLHF
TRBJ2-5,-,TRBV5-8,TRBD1,TGTGCCAGCAGCCCCAAAAAAGGCAGGGGGTCCATGGAGACCCAGTACTTC,CASSPKKGRGSMETQYF
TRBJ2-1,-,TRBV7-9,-,TGTGCCAGCAGCTTCGAGCGGGCCCGCTCCTACAATGAGCAGTTCTTC,CASSFERARSYNEQFF
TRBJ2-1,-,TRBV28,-,TGTGCCAGCAGCCGGGGGTCTTACAATGAGCAGTTCTTC,CASSRGSYNEQFF
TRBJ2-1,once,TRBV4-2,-,TGTGCCAGCAGCCAACCGGGAACGCATGAGCAGTTCTTC,CASSQPGTHEQFF
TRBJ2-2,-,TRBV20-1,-,TGCAGTGCTAGTGCGTGGACAGTAAACACCGGGGAGCTGTTTTTT,CSASAWTVNTGELFF
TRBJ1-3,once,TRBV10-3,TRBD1,TGTGCCATCAACGAAGGAGGGACAGCCTCTGGAAACACCATATATTTT,CAINEGGTASGNTIYF
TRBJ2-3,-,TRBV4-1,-,TGCGCCAGCAGCCACGAACGGGGGGATACGCAGTATTTT,CASSHERGDTQYF
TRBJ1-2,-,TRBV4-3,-,TGCGCCAGCAGCCAACCTGGACAGAACTATGGCTACACCTTC,CASSQPGQNYGYTF
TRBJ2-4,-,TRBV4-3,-,TGCGCCAGCAGCCAAGATGGCAACAGAAAAAACATTCAGTACTTC,CASSQDGNRKNIQYF